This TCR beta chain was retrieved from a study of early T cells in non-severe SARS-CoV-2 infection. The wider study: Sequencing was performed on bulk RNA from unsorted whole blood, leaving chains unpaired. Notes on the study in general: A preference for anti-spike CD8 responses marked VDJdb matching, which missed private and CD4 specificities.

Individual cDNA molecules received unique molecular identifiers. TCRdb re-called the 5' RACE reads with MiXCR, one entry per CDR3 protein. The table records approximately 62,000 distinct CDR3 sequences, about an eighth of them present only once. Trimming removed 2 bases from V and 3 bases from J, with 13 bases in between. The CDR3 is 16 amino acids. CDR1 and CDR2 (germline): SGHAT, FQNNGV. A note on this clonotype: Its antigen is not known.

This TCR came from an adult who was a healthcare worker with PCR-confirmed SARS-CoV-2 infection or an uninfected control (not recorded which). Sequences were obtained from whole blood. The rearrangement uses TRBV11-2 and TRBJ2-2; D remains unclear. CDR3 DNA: TGTGCCAGCAGCTTATATTCCGGAACCTACACCGGGGAGCTGTTTTTT. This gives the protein CASSLYSGTYTGELFF.